The next 3 T cell receptor beta chains were all read from a single sample in a study of shared clonotypes between healthy human individuals. Produced via immunoSEQ multiplex PCR; TCRdb's table is partial and in-frame only. In the table there are 1,500,000 or so clones, 98% to 99% of which are singletons. Sequencing input: naive CD4+ T cells sorted from blood. Subset of the sample: CD45RA+ positively selected. Every receptor here comes from a man aged 30-40 years in good health.

The chain is built from TRBV5-1 and TRBJ2-5, with 8 bases identical to TRBD2. The CDR3 runs 14 residues. The germline CDR1 and CDR2 sequences are SGHRS and YFSETQ. With V trimmed by 2 bases and J by 3 bases, 3 bases remained unmatched. CDR3 DNA sequence: TGCGCCAGCAGCTTCGAAGCGGGGGAAGAGACCCAGTACTTC. It encodes CASSFEAGEETQYF.

V gene TRBV4-3 combines with J gene TRBJ2-2; TRBD2 might be the D (6 bases). The CDR3 is made up of 17 amino acids. CDR1 is LGHNA, CDR2 YSLEER, per germline. With 0 bases removed from V and 4 bases from J, the gap between germline ends came to 15 bases. CDR3 coding DNA: TGCGCCAGCAGCCAAGATCGGCGGGGCTACGGCACCGGGGAGCTGTTTTTT. As protein: CASSQDRRGYGTGELFF.

The chain recombines TRBV28 with TRBJ2-2, with D unclear. V was trimmed by 5 bases and J by 4 bases, leaving 8 bases between them. CDR3 length: 13 amino acids. Germline loops: CDR1 MDHEN, CDR2 SYDVKM. The CDR3 sequence is CASSPSATGELFF. CDR3 in DNA: TGTGCCAGCAGTCCCTCGGCCACCGGGGAGCTGTTTTTT. Using reference TRBV28 and TRBJ2-2 for the parts outside the CDR3, the full variable domain is DVKVTQSSRYLVKRTGEKVFLECVQDMDHENMFWYRQDPGLGLRLIYFSYDVKMKEKGDIPEGYSVSREKKERFSLILESASTNQTSMYLCASSPSATGELFFGEGSRLTVL.